These 2 T cell receptor beta chains share one sample of origin, sequenced in a study of tumor-infiltrating lymphocytes in primary liver carcinoma. Co-extracted RNA and DNA came from approximately 20-30 mg of unsorted bulk tissue. The input was 450 to 500 ng total RNA; TCR beta cDNA was made from it with a constant-region primer. Three nested multiplex PCR rounds, a slightly modified ARM-PCR method, built the TCR beta libraries. In the first two PCR rounds, TRBV1-TRBV30 forward primers were paired with a C-beta reverse primer, and each round lasted roughly 10 cycles. One entry per CDR3 protein, called by TCRdb with MiXCR from the multiplex PCR reads. The sample lists tens of thousands of distinct CDR3 sequences, around 74% seen once, with under 20% in the top ten. The sequenced material came from liver tumor tissue from sampling region 4. Sample subset: tumor region T4, right-lateral pole. The receptors were sampled from a man between 35 and 55 years old with primary liver carcinoma and hepatitis B virus infection.

This clonotype has a handful of counts. This CDR3 is missing its conserved last phenylalanine or tryptophan, likely due to a read error. The limits of the CDR3 on the DNA are not certain, so only TCRdb's listed CDR3 is given. This chain links TRBV11-1 with TRBJ2-1; whether TRBD2, the table's D call, matches the DNA was not checked. The CDR3 region is 17 residues in length, termini included. Germline loops: CDR1 SGHAT, CDR2 FQDESV (reference sequence). The CDR3 reads CASSSPPGGRAFTEQFI.

The table lists this clonotype with many counts. Sequence at one end of the junction differs from germline and may be a read error. The chain couples TRBV7-3 to TRBJ2-3; 11 bases map to TRBD2. Germline CDR1 reads SGHTA; CDR2 reads FQGTGA. This CDR3 contains 17 residues. The DNA of the CDR3 is TGTGCCAGCAGCTCTATAGCGGGAGGGCCTTCTGGGGATATGCAGTATTTT. Its protein product is CASSSIAGGPSGDMQYF.